One sample yielded the 17 T cell receptor beta chains listed below, sequenced in a study of blood T cell repertoires in COVID-19. The data were produced by immunoSEQ multiplex PCR, yet TCRdb's version contains in-frame clones alone and is incomplete. The sample carries approximately 400,000 clones, around 92% recorded once. The specimen sequenced was peripheral blood. These receptors were collected from a man aged 40-49 years with acute or convalescent COVID-19.

The chain joins TRBV5-6 to TRBJ2-1; 8 bases are shared with TRBD2. The ends lost 4 bases at V and 9 bases at J; junction bases unmatched: 12. Germline V CDR1 and CDR2: SGHDT, YYEEEE. CDR3 length equals 15 residues. The CDR3 loop reads CASSPLGSGVGEQFF. For the CDR3, the DNA is TGTGCCAGCAGCCCCCTGGGTAGCGGGGTGGGTGAGCAGTTCTTC.

The chain recombines TRBV7-2 with TRBJ2-7; 9 bases map to TRBD2. With V trimmed by 7 bases and J by 2 bases, 6 bases remained unmatched. Germline CDR1 is SGHTA and CDR2 is FQGNSA. This CDR3 region has 14 residues. The CDR3 sequence: CASTARGGPYEQYF. The CDR3 nucleotides are TGTGCCAGCACCGCGCGGGGGGGTCCCTACGAGCAGTACTTC.

J is TRBJ1-1 and V is TRBV28, with 11 nucleotides matching TRBD1. After removal of 7 bases from V and 6 bases from J, the junction contained 10 bases not matched to a gene. CDR1 is MDHEN and CDR2 is SYDVKM in the germline V gene. The CDR3 runs to 15 residues. The CDR3 region has the DNA TGTGCCAGCATCCTAGGAGGACAGGGGGCCGCTGAAGCTTTCTTT. It specifies CASILGGQGAAEAFF.

The chain links TRBV12-3 or TRBV12-4 to TRBJ2-7; TRBD1 is a possible D gene (6 bases). This CDR3 is built from 13 residues. Deletions cut 5 bases from V and 6 bases from J, with 14 bases between. The CDR3 bases are TGTGCCAGCAGTCTGGGATACAGGGCCGAGCAGTACTTC. Translating gives CASSLGYRAEQYF.

J is TRBJ1-1 and V is TRBV12-3 or TRBV12-4; 8 bases match TRBD1. Germline trimming cut 4 bases from V and 11 bases from J; bases unmatched to any gene: 9. There are 13 residues in the CDR3. The CDR3 DNA follows: TGTGCCAGCAGTTCCCAGGGGGCAGGTCGGGCTTTCTTT. Amino acids: CASSSQGAGRAFF.

The V gene is TRBV6-6, the J gene TRBJ1-2, with unresolved D. Trimming left V 2 bases short and J 6 bases short, with 10 bases between. Germline-derived CDR1 and CDR2 are MNHNY and SVGAGI (reference sequence). The length of the CDR3 is 13 residues. The DNA of the CDR3 is TGTGCCAGCAGTTACGAGGGCTGGAATGGCTACACCTTC. This gives the protein CASSYEGWNGYTF.

The gene calls are TRBV9 and TRBJ1-1; a weak D match, TRBD1 (6 bases). Trimming pared 7 bases from V and 7 bases from J, leaving 14 bases between. CDR3 size: 12 residues. Germline V gives CDR1 SGDLS, CDR2 YYNGEE. CDR3 coding DNA: TGTGCCAGCGCCCAGGGGACCGGTGAAGCTTTCTTT. Encoded protein: CASAQGTGEAFF.

In this sample, this clone turned up once. This chain uses TRBV19 with TRBJ2-5; a possible D gene is TRBD2 (6 bases). This CDR3 comprises 16 residues. Germline V gene sequence: CDR1 LNHDA, CDR2 SQIVND (reference sequence). The V end was cut by 6 bases, the J end by 5 bases, with 22 bases between. The CDR3 DNA is TGTGCCAGTAGCATAAGAACCCCCGGGGGTTTGGAGACCCAGTACTTC. Encoded protein: CASSIRTPGGLETQYF.

V usage is TRBV5-6 and J usage is TRBJ2-7, with D maybe TRBD1 (6 bases). The ends were cut back, 4 bases at V and 8 bases at J, with 22 bases in the middle. Germline loops: CDR1 SGHDT, CDR2 YYEEEE. This CDR3 has 15 amino acids. CDR3 nucleotide sequence: TGTGCCAGCAGCGTCGCGGACAGTCTATCTTGGAAGCAGTACTTC. Translated, it gives CASSVADSLSWKQYF.

This rearrangement joins TRBV6-5 to TRBJ2-3; possibly TRBD2 for D (6 bases). The V end was cut by 7 bases, the J end by 3 bases, with 11 bases between. Germline V gene lookup returns CDR1 MNHEY and CDR2 SVGAGI. This CDR3 has 13 residues. CDR3 nucleotide sequence: TGTGCCAGCACGGGGGATCGAACAGATACGCAGTATTTT. Amino acid sequence: CASTGDRTDTQYF.

The chain has TRBV3-1 (or the pseudogene TRBV3-2) and TRBJ2-7, with 8 bases aligning to TRBD2. The length of the CDR3 is 12 residues. CDR1 LGHDT and CDR2 YNNKEL come from the germline V gene (reference sequence). The ends lost 11 bases at V and 3 bases at J; junction bases unmatched: 6. CDR3 DNA sequence: TGTGCCGCCGGGAGGGGTTTCTACGAGCAGTACTTC. Translated, it gives CAAGRGFYEQYF.

V and J are TRBV6-6 and TRBJ1-5; D is undetermined. V dropped 8 bases and J dropped 2 bases, with 10 bases sitting between them. Germline V gene lookup returns CDR1 MNHNY and CDR2 SVGAGI (reference sequence). This CDR3 comprises 13 residues. CDR3 bases: TGTGCCAGCTATCGGGGAGGCAATCAGCCCCAGCATTTT. It specifies CASYRGGNQPQHF.

This clone was counted once. The V call is TRBV7-6, the J call TRBJ2-5; D may be TRBD2 (7 bases). V lost 4 bases and J 4 bases, leaving 19 bases between the germline ends. The length of the CDR3 is 16 residues. Germline V CDR1 and CDR2: SGHVS, FNYEAQ. Written as DNA, the CDR3 is TGTGCCAGCAGCTCGATAGTCGGGGGGCGAGGAGAGACCCAGTACTTC. As protein: CASSSIVGGRGETQYF.

CDR3 sequence reads: CASSNKRGDRDTQYF. The CDR3 bases are TGTGCCAGCAGCAACAAAAGAGGGGACAGAGATACGCAGTATTTT. The chain uses TRBV21-1 and TRBJ2-3; TRBD1 was called by the table and not checked on the DNA. TRBV21-1 is deemed a pseudogene. The CDR3 consists of 15 residues.

This chain links TRBV19 with TRBJ1-5, with 9 bases aligning to TRBD1. CDR1 and CDR2 from the germline V gene are LNHDA and SQIVND (reference sequence). The CDR3 loop spans 16 amino acids. V was clipped by 3 bases and J by 2 bases; unmatched bases: 5. The CDR3 region has the DNA TGTGCCAGTAGTATGACAGGGGGTCCTGGCAATCAGCCCCAGCATTTT. Translating it yields CASSMTGGPGNQPQHF. The whole variable domain, remainder taken from reference TRBV19 and TRBJ1-5, is DGGITQSPKYLFRKEGQNVTLSCEQNLNHDAMYWYRQDPGQGLRLIYYSQIVNDFQKGDIAEGYSVSREKKESFPLTVTSAQKNPTAFYLCASSMTGGPGNQPQHFGDGTRLSIL.

The sample holds a few counts of this clone. The rearrangement uses TRBV9 and TRBJ2-7; D possibly corresponds to TRBD2 (6 bases). V gave up 0 bases and J gave up 2 bases, with 9 bases separating them. Germline CDR1 is SGDLS and CDR2 is YYNGEE. This CDR3 spans 14 amino acids. CDR3 residues: CASSVGGDPYEQYF. DNA of the CDR3: TGTGCCAGCAGCGTAGGGGGGGACCCCTACGAGCAGTACTTC.

V gene TRBV7-9 combines with J gene TRBJ1-3, with D tentatively TRBD1 (5 bases). Trimming removed 5 bases at V and 4 bases at J, with 12 bases between. This CDR3 has 14 residues. From germline, CDR1 is SEHNR and CDR2 FQNEAQ (reference sequence). This CDR3 reads CASSRDSPGNTIYF. Here the CDR3 DNA reads TGTGCCAGCAGCCGCGACAGTCCGGGAAACACCATATATTTT.